The clone carrying this T cell receptor (beta chain) was detected a few times. The entry originates in a study of cytomegalovirus exposure and HLA in healthy donors. The study ran its PCR with 60 Vbeta and 13 Jbeta primers. Assay: immunoSEQ multiplex PCR; the TCRdb copy retains only in-frame clones and omits some. The profile covers 130,000 to 150,000 clones, with around 78% appearing a single time and 2% to 3% taken by the ten largest. The sample consisted of PBMCs. The sequence came from a woman aged 18-29 years in good health and CMV-seropositive.

The CDR3 spells CASSLATLTYEQYF. The CDR3 DNA is TGTGCCAGCAGTTTAGCTACGCTAACCTACGAGCAGTACTTC. The V and J genes are TRBV28 and TRBJ2-7; D unclear. Germline V CDR1 and CDR2: MDHEN, SYDVKM. The CDR3 has 14 amino acids. Trimming took off 2 bases at V and 2 bases at J, with 10 bases between the two ends. Combining the CDR3 with reference TRBV28 and TRBJ2-7 gives the whole variable domain DVKVTQSSRYLVKRTGEKVFLECVQDMDHENMFWYRQDPGLGLRLIYFSYDVKMKEKGDIPEGYSVSREKKERFSLILESASTNQTSMYLCASSLATLTYEQYFGPGTRLTVT.